This T cell receptor beta chain was sequenced during a study of blood T cell repertoires in COVID-19. Study information: PBMCs, B-cell-depleted T cells, or T cells were the source of the cDNA or gDNA that made up the material.

TCRdb keeps only in-frame clones here, not all; method: immunoSEQ multiplex PCR. This sample yields fewer than 90,000 clones, of which roughly 80% are seen a single time; roughly 19% belongs to the top ten. The CDR3 covers 16 residues. The ends lost 4 bases at V and 5 bases at J; junction bases unmatched: 11. Per germline, CDR1 SGHRS and CDR2 YFSETQ. V gene TRBV5-1 combines with J gene TRBJ2-3, with TRBD2 matching 9 bases. The receptor was isolated from a woman of 80 years or more with acute or convalescent COVID-19. The sample comprised peripheral blood. The CDR3 reads CASSTDSGGAGDTQYF. The CDR3 nucleotides read TGCGCCAGCAGCACAGATAGCGGGGGCGCAGGAGATACGCAGTATTTT.